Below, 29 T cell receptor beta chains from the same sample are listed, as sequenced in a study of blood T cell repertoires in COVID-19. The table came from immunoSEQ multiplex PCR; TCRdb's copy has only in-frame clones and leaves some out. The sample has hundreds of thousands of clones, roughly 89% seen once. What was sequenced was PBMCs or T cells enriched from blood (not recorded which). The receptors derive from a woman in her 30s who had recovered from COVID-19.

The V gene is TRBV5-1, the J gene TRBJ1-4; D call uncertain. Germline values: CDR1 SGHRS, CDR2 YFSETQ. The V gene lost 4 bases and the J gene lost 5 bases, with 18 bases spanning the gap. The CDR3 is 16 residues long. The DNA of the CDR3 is TGCGCCAGCAGCCCTTTGTTGGGCAACAAGAATGAAAAACTGTTTTTT. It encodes CASSPLLGNKNEKLFF.

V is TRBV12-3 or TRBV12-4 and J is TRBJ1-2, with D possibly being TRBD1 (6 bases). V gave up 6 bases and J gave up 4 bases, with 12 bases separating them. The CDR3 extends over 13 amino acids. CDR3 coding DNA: TGTGCCAGCAGAAATAGGGGGACCTATGGCTACACCTTC. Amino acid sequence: CASRNRGTYGYTF.

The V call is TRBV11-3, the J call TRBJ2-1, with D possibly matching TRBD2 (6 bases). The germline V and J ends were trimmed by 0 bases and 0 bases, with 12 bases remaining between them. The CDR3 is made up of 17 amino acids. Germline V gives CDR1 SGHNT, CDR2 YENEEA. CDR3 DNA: TGTGCCAGCAGCTTAGATCGGGGGAGGAGCTCCTACAATGAGCAGTTCTTC. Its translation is CASSLDRGRSSYNEQFF.

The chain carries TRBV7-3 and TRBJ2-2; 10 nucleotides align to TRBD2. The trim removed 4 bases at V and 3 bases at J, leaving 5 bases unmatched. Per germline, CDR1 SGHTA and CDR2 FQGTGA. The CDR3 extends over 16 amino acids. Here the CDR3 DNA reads TGTGCCAGCAGCTCCGTAGCGGGAGGCGACACCGGGGAGCTGTTTTTT. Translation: CASSSVAGGDTGELFF.

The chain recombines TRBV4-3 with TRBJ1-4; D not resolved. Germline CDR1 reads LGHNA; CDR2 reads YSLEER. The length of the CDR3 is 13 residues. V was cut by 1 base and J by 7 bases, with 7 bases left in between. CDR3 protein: CASSQVFPEKLFF. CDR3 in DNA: TGCGCCAGCAGCCAAGTATTTCCTGAAAAACTGTTTTTT.

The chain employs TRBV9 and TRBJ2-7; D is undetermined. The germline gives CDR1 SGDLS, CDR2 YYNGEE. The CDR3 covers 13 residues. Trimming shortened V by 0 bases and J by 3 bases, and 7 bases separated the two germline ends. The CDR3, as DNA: TGTGCCAGCAGCGTAGAAGTCGGCTACGAGCAGTACTTC. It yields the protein CASSVEVGYEQYF.

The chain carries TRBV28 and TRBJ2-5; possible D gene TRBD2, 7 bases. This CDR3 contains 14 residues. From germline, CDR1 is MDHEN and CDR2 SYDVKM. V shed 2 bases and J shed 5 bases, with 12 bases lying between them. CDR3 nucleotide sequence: TGTGCCAGCAGTTTAAGGGGGGGCAGTGAGACCCAGTACTTC. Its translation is CASSLRGGSETQYF. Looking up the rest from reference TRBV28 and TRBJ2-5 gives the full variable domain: DVKVTQSSRYLVKRTGEKVFLECVQDMDHENMFWYRQDPGLGLRLIYFSYDVKMKEKGDIPEGYSVSREKKERFSLILESASTNQTSMYLCASSLRGGSETQYFGPGTRLLVL.

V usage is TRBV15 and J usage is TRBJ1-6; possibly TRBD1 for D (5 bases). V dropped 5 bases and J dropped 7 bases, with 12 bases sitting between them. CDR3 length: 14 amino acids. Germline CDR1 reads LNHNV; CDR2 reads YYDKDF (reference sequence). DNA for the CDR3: TGTGCCACCAGCGGGGGGGACGGAAATTCACCCCTCCACTTT. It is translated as CATSGGDGNSPLHF.

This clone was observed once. The CDR3 loop is CASSSRTAHGYTF. CDR3 in DNA: TGTGCCAGCAGCTCCCGGACAGCGCATGGCTACACCTTC. The V and J genes are TRBV7-8 and TRBJ1-2, with D possibly being TRBD1 (6 bases). Germline CDR1 is SGHVS and CDR2 is FQNEAQ. The ends were cut back, 4 bases at V and 6 bases at J, with 12 bases in the middle. The CDR3 has 13 amino acids.

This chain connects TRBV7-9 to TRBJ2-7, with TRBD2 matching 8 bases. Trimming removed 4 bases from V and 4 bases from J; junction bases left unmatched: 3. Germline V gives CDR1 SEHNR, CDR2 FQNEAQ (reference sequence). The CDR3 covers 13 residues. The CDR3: CASSSTGGYEQYF. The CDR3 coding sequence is TGTGCCAGCAGCTCAACGGGGGGGTACGAGCAGTACTTC.

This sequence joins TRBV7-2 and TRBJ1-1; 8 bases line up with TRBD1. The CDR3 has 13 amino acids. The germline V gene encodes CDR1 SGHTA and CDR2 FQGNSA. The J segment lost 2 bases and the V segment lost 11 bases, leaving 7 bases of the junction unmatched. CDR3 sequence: CAGSGGLNTEAFF. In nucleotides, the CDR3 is TGTGCCGGGTCAGGGGGCCTCAACACTGAAGCTTTCTTT.

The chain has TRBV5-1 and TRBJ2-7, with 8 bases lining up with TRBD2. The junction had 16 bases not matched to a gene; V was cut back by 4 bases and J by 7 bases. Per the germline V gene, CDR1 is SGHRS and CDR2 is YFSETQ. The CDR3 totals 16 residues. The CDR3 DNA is TGCGCCAGCAGCCCGCTGGCCAGCGGGAGTTCCCCGGAGCAGTACTTC. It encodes CASSPLASGSSPEQYF.

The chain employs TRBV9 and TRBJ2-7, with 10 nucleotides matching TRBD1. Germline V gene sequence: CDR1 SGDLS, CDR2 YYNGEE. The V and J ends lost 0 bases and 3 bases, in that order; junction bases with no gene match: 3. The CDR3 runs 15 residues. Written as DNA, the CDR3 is TGTGCCAGCAGCGTAGCAGACAGGGGGCTCTACGAGCAGTACTTC. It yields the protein CASSVADRGLYEQYF.

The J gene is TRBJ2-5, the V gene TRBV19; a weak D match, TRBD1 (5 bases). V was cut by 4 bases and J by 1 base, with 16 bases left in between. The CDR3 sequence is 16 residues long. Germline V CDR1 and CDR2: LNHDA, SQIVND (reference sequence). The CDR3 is CASSNPRQGGQETQYF. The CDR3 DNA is TGTGCCAGTAGTAACCCAAGGCAGGGTGGCCAAGAGACCCAGTACTTC.

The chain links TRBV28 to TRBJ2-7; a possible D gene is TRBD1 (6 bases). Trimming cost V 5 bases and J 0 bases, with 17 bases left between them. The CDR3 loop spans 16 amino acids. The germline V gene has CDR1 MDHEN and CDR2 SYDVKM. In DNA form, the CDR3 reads TGTGCCAGCAGTCCACGTGGGGGACACTACTCCTACGAGCAGTACTTC. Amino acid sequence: CASSPRGGHYSYEQYF.

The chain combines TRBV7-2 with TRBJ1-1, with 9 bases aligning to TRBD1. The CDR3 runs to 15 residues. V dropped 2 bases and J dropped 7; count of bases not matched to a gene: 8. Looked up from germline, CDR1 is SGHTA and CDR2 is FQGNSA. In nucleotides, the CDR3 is TGTGCCAGCAGCTTACGCTGGGACAGGGTACGTGAAGCTTTCTTT. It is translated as CASSLRWDRVREAFF.

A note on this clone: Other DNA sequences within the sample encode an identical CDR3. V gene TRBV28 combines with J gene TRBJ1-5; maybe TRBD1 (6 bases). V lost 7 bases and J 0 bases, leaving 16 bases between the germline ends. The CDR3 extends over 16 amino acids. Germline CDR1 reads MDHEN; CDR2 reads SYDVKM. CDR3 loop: CASTEGGVGSNQPQHF. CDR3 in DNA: TGTGCCAGCACCGAGGGGGGGGTCGGTAGCAATCAGCCCCAGCATTTT.

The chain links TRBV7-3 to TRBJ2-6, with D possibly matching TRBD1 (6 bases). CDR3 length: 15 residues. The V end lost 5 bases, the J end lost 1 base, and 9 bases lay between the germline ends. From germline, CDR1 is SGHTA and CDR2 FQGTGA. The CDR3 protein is CASSPRGSGANVLTF. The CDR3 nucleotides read TGTGCCAGCAGCCCAAGGGGGTCTGGGGCCAACGTCCTGACTTTC. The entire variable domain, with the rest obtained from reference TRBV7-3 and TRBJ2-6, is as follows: GAGVSQTPSNKVTEKGKYVELRCDPISGHTALYWYRQSLGQGPEFLIYFQGTGAADDSGLPNDRFFAVRPEGSVSTLKIQRTERGDSAVYLCASSPRGSGANVLTFGAGSRLTVL.

Written as DNA, the CDR3 is TGCAGCGTTTATCGGAGGTACGAGCAGTACTTC. This translates into CSVYRRYEQYF. The chain is built from TRBV29-1 and TRBJ2-7; D might be TRBD2 (5 bases). The V gene's germline CDR1 is SQVTM and CDR2 ANQGSEA. The CDR3 spans 11 residues. V lost 5 bases to trimming and J lost 4 bases, with 9 bases between them.

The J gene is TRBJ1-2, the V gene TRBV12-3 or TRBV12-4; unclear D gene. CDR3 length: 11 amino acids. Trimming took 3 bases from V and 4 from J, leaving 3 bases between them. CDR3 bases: TGTGCCAGCAGTTTCCGCTATGGCTACACCTTC. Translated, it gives CASSFRYGYTF.

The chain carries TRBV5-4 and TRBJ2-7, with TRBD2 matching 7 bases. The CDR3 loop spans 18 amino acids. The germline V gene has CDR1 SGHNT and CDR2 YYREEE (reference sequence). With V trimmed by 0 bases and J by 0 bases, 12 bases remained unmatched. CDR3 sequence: CASSLDYWGGANSYEQYF. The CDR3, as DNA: TGTGCCAGCAGCTTGGATTACTGGGGGGGAGCGAACTCCTACGAGCAGTACTTC.

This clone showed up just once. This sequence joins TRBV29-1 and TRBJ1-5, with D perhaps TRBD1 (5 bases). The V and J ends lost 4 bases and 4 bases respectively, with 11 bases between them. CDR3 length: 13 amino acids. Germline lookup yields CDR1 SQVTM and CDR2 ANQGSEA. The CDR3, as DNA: TGCAGCGTTGCCCCGGGGGTGAATCAGCCCCAGCATTTT. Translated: CSVAPGVNQPQHF.

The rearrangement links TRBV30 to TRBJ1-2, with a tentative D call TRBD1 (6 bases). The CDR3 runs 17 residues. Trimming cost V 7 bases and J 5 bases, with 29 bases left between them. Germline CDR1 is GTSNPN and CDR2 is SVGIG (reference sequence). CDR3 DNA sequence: TGTGCCTCTGTCCCAGGGGTTAATAGGCAAATTGGATATGGCTACACCTTC. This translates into CASVPGVNRQIGYGYTF.

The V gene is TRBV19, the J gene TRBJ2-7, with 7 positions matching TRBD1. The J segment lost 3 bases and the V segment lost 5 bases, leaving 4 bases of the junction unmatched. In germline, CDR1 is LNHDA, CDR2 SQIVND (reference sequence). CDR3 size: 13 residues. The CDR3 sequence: CASSPTGRYEQYF. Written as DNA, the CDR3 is TGTGCCAGTAGTCCGACAGGGCGCTACGAGCAGTACTTC.

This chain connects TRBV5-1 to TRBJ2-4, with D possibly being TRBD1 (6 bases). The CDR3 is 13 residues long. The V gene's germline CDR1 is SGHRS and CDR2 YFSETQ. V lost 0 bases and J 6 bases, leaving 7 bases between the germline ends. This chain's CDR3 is CASSLGRGNIQYF. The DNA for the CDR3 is TGCGCCAGCAGCTTGGGCAGGGGAAACATTCAGTACTTC.

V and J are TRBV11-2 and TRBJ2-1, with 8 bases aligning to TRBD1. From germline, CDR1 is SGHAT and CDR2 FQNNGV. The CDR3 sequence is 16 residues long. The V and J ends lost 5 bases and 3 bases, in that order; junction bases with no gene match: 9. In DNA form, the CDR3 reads TGTGCCAGCAGCCGTGTTTGGGGACAGGTCTACAATGAGCAGTTCTTC. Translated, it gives CASSRVWGQVYNEQFF.

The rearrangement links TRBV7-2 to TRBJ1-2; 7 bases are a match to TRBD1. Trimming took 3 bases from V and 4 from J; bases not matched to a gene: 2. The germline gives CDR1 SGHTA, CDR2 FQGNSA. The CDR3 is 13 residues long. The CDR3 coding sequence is TGTGCCAGCAGCTTGGACAGGCCCTATGGCTACACCTTC. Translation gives CASSLDRPYGYTF.

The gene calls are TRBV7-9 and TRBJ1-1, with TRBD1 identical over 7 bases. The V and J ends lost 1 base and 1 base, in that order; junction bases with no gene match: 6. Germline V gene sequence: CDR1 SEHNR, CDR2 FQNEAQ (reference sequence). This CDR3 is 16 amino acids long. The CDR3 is CASSLGPGQRNTEAFF. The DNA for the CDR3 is TGTGCCAGCAGCTTAGGCCCGGGACAGAGGAACACTGAAGCTTTCTTT.

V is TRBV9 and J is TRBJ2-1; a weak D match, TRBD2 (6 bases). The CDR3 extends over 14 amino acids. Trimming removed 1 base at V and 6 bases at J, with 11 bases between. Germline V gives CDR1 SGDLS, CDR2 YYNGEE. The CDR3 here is CASSVLAFVNEQFF. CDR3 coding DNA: TGTGCCAGCAGCGTACTAGCGTTTGTCAATGAGCAGTTCTTC.